One sample yielded the 20 T cell receptor beta chains listed below, sequenced in a study of STAT5B mutations in CD4+ large granular lymphocyte leukemia. Here immunoSEQ multiplex PCR was the method, and the copy in TCRdb shows in-frame clones only, minus some. The sample holds approximately 24,000 clones, approximately 75% seen once. Input material: CD4+ T cells from blood buffy coats. The receptor set was obtained from a human donor in good health.

The chain has TRBV18 and TRBJ2-1; 7 bases are a match to TRBD1. V lost 3 bases, J lost 5 bases, and 10 bases stayed unmatched. Per germline, CDR1 KGHSH and CDR2 LQKENI. The CDR3 length is 16 residues. The CDR3 loop reads CASSPLQGKMDNEQFF. The CDR3 region has the DNA TGTGCCAGCTCACCCCTACAGGGGAAGATGGACAATGAGCAGTTCTTC.

The rearrangement joins TRBV19 to TRBJ2-7; a weak D match, TRBD2 (6 bases). Trimming took off 8 bases at V and 2 bases at J, with 25 bases between the two ends. Germline assignment: CDR1 LNHDA and CDR2 SQIVND (reference sequence). The CDR3 is 17 amino acids. The DNA of the CDR3 is TGTGCCAGTGCACACCCTTCACCTCCGGGGGTCACCTACGAGCAGTACTTC. Residues: CASAHPSPPGVTYEQYF.

There are a few counts of this clone. The J gene is TRBJ1-1, the V gene TRBV10-3; 8 positions agree with TRBD1. Germline CDR1 ENHRY, CDR2 SYGVKD. The ends lost 5 bases at V and 4 bases at J; junction bases unmatched: 3. The CDR3 spans 13 residues. CDR3 coding DNA: TGTGCCATCAGTTTTACAGGGGGCACTGAAGCTTTCTTT. It encodes CAISFTGGTEAFF.

The chain carries TRBV29-1 and TRBJ1-4; TRBD1 matches 9 bases. V trimming: 4 bases; J trimming: 14 bases; junction bases outside the gene matches: 14. Germline-derived CDR1 and CDR2 are SQVTM and ANQGSEA. The CDR3 loop spans 14 amino acids. Here the CDR3 reads CSVVGLTGTGILFF. In DNA, the CDR3 is TGCAGCGTTGTAGGGCTTACCGGGACAGGGATTCTGTTTTTT.

The rearrangement joins TRBV7-2 to TRBJ2-5; the D gene is possibly TRBD2 (5 bases). Trimming stripped 5 bases from V and 7 bases from J, with 14 bases between. The CDR3 is 13 residues long. CDR1 is SGHTA and CDR2 is FQGNSA in the germline V gene. The CDR3 spells CASSGAASRTQYF. The DNA for the CDR3 is TGTGCCAGCAGCGGAGCGGCATCCAGGACCCAGTACTTC.

V gene TRBV9 combines with J gene TRBJ1-6; D is perhaps TRBD1 (6 bases). The V end lost 2 bases, the J end lost 3 bases, and 15 bases lay between the germline ends. This CDR3 is built from 17 residues. CDR1 and CDR2 (germline): SGDLS, YYNGEE. The CDR3 DNA reads as TGTGCCAGCAGCGTCGATAACAGGGCGGACTATAATTCACCCCTCCACTTT. This translates into CASSVDNRADYNSPLHF.

V is TRBV4-1 and J is TRBJ2-7; TRBD1 matches at 7 bases. The CDR3 totals 16 residues. Germline V gives CDR1 MGHRA, CDR2 YSYEKL. Unmatched junction bases numbered 8, after V lost 0 bases and J lost 3 bases. The CDR3 DNA reads as TGCGCCAGCAGCCAAGAGAGGGTCAGGGGGTACTACGAGCAGTACTTC. Its translation: CASSQERVRGYYEQYF.

CDR3 region: CASSLPGTTDTQYF. The CDR3 nucleotides are TGTGCCAGCAGCTTACCGGGTACCACAGATACGCAGTATTTT. The rearrangement links TRBV7-2 to TRBJ2-3; no definite D call. The CDR3 contains 14 residues. Germline CDR1 is SGHTA and CDR2 is FQGNSA. Trimming left V 2 bases short and J 2 bases short, with 8 bases between.

V and J are TRBV11-3 and TRBJ1-2, with no clear D. V was cut by 1 base and J by 9 bases, with 9 bases left in between. The CDR3 loop spans 12 amino acids. Germline-derived CDR1 and CDR2 are SGHNT and YENEEA. The CDR3 loop is CASSLGSRSYTF. The CDR3 DNA follows: TGTGCCAGCAGCTTAGGTAGTAGAAGCTACACCTTC.

This chain links TRBV9 with TRBJ2-1; D perhaps matches TRBD1 (8 bases). The CDR3 runs to 17 residues. Germline loops: CDR1 SGDLS, CDR2 YYNGEE. Trimming cost V 3 bases and J 7 bases, with 23 bases left between them. DNA for the CDR3: TGTGCCAGCAGCGCACGACAGGGGTCGGGGGGACTTAATGAGCAGTTCTTC. Its protein is CASSARQGSGGLNEQFF.

This clone came up a few times. The chain carries TRBV28 and TRBJ1-4; 8 bases are shared with TRBD1. J gave up 3 bases and V 6 bases, and 3 bases lay outside the gene matches. The CDR3 length is 14 residues. CDR1 and CDR2 (germline): MDHEN, SYDVKM. The CDR3 is CASSRGLANEKLFF. The CDR3 DNA reads TGTGCCAGCAGCAGGGGGCTTGCTAATGAAAAACTGTTTTTT.

This chain joins TRBV7-9 and TRBJ1-2, with a tentative D call TRBD1 (5 bases). V was trimmed by 6 bases and J by 4 bases, leaving 15 bases between them. This CDR3 is built from 14 residues. Germline-derived CDR1 and CDR2 are SEHNR and FQNEAQ (reference sequence). The CDR3 sequence is CASRGGQGGYGYTF. Here the CDR3 DNA reads TGTGCCAGCAGGGGGGGTCAGGGCGGCTATGGCTACACCTTC. The full variable domain, in which reference TRBV7-9 and TRBJ1-2 provide the parts outside the CDR3, is DTGVSQNPRHKITKRGQNVTFRCDPISEHNRLYWYRQTLGQGPEFLTYFQNEAQLEKSRLLSDRFSAERPKGSFSTLEIQRTEQGDSAMYLCASRGGQGGYGYTFGSGTRLTVV.

The chain is built from TRBV13 and TRBJ2-7, with TRBD1 matching 9 bases. Germline loops: CDR1 PRHDT, CDR2 FYEKMQ (reference sequence). The CDR3 length is 19 residues. V shed 4 bases, J shed 3 bases, and the junction held 19 bases outside the gene matches. This CDR3 is CASSSRGWDRAEAYYEQYF. CDR3 sequence (DNA): TGTGCCAGCAGCTCACGGGGATGGGACAGGGCCGAAGCATACTACGAGCAGTACTTC.

This clone turned up a few times. This chain uses TRBV6-5 with TRBJ2-2, with 7 positions matching TRBD2. The CDR3 runs 15 residues. J gave up 0 bases and V 6 bases, and 4 bases lay outside the gene matches. Germline-derived CDR1 and CDR2 are MNHEY and SVGAGI. Here the CDR3 reads CASRISGSNTGELFF. CDR3 DNA: TGTGCCAGCAGAATTAGCGGGTCGAACACCGGGGAGCTGTTTTTT.

J is TRBJ1-1 and V is TRBV19; TRBD1 is a possible D gene (6 bases). The CDR3 contains 14 residues. Germline lookup yields CDR1 LNHDA and CDR2 SQIVND (reference sequence). Trimming took 7 bases from V and 1 from J, leaving 13 bases between them. The chain's CDR3 is CASNSGHRNTEAFF. The DNA of the CDR3 is TGTGCCAGTAACTCGGGACACCGGAACACTGAAGCTTTCTTT. The whole variable domain, remainder taken from reference TRBV19 and TRBJ1-1, is DGGITQSPKYLFRKEGQNVTLSCEQNLNHDAMYWYRQDPGQGLRLIYYSQIVNDFQKGDIAEGYSVSREKKESFPLTVTSAQKNPTAFYLCASNSGHRNTEAFFGQGTRLTVV.

A single count supports this clone. The genes are TRBV28 and TRBJ1-1; D gene ambiguous. Trimming removed 2 bases from V and 0 bases from J, with 13 bases in between. Germline V gene lookup returns CDR1 MDHEN and CDR2 SYDVKM. This CDR3 is built from 16 residues. CDR3 in amino acids: CASSLPLTMMNTEAFF. In DNA form, the CDR3 reads TGTGCCAGCAGTTTACCTCTGACCATGATGAACACTGAAGCTTTCTTT. Full variable domain (rest looked up from reference TRBV28 and TRBJ1-1): DVKVTQSSRYLVKRTGEKVFLECVQDMDHENMFWYRQDPGLGLRLIYFSYDVKMKEKGDIPEGYSVSREKKERFSLILESASTNQTSMYLCASSLPLTMMNTEAFFGQGTRLTVV.

In DNA, the CDR3 is TGTGCCAGCAGTTACTCGACAGGGAGAGGTGAAAAACTGTTTTTT. Amino acid sequence: CASSYSTGRGEKLFF. The chain is built from TRBV6-5 and TRBJ1-4, with 7 positions matching TRBD1. CDR1 and CDR2 (germline): MNHEY, SVGAGI. The junction had 5 bases not matched to a gene; V was cut back by 0 bases and J by 7 bases. The CDR3 totals 15 residues.

This clone has only a few counts. This chain joins TRBV7-9 and TRBJ2-7; the match to TRBD2 covers 14 bases. This CDR3 spans 18 amino acids. V lost 2 bases to trimming and J lost 7 bases; unmatched junction nucleotides: 13. Germline values: CDR1 SEHNR, CDR2 FQNEAQ (reference sequence). The CDR3, as DNA: TGTGCCAGCAGCTTATCCCGGACTAGCGGGGGGCAGACTAGTGAGCAGTACTTC. Translating gives CASSLSRTSGGQTSEQYF.

The sample holds one count of this clone. The chain links TRBV28 to TRBJ1-6, with a possible D match to TRBD1 (6 bases). V was cut by 2 bases and J by 10 bases, with 21 bases left in between. This CDR3 region has 17 residues. Germline values: CDR1 MDHEN, CDR2 SYDVKM. For the CDR3, the DNA is TGTGCCAGCAGTTTAATTGCTGGGGGGCCAACACTCTCACCCCTCCACTTT. It codes for CASSLIAGGPTLSPLHF.

CDR3 in amino acids: CASSSGTSPIMNTEAFF. For the CDR3, the DNA is TGTGCCAGCAGCTCGGGGACCTCCCCGATCATGAACACTGAAGCTTTCTTT. The gene calls are TRBV5-5 and TRBJ1-1, with a weak D call TRBD1 (5 bases). The germline CDR1 and CDR2 sequences are SGHKS and YYEKEE (reference sequence). The CDR3 extends over 17 amino acids. The ends were cut back, 3 bases at V and 0 bases at J, with 18 bases in the middle. The full variable domain, completed using reference TRBV5-5 and TRBJ1-1, is DAGVTQSPTHLIKTRGQQVTLRCSPISGHKSVSWYQQVLGQGPQFIFQYYEKEERGRGNFPDRFSARQFPNYSSELNVNALLLGDSALYLCASSSGTSPIMNTEAFFGQGTRLTVV.